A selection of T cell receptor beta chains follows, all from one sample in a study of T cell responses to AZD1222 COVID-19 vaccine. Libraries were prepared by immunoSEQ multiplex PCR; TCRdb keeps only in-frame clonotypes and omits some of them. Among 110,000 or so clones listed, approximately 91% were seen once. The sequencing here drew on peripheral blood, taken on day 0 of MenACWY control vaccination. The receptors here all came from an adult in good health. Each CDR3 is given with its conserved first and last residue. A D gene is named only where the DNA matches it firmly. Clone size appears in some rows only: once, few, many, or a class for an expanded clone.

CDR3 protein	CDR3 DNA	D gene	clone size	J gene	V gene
CSAGDRALAKNIQYF	TGCAGTGCTGGTGACAGGGCCCTAGCCAAAAACATTCAGTACTTC	TRBD1	once	TRBJ2-4	TRBV20-1
CASSLGETGGKTQYF	TGCGCCAGCAGCTTGGGTGAGACAGGGGGGAAGACCCAGTACTTC	TRBD1	.	TRBJ2-5	TRBV5-1
CASSQGLTTSQYF	TGTGCCAGCAGCCAAGGACTCACAACGTCGCAGTATTTT	.	.	TRBJ2-3	TRBV14
CASSLPTYEQYF	TGTGCCAGCAGCTTACCCACCTACGAGCAGTACTTC	.	.	TRBJ2-7	TRBV7-2
CASSQDLRGRAGANVLTF	TGTGCCAGCAGCCAAGATTTGAGGGGCCGCGCGGGGGCCAACGTCCTGACTTTC	.	.	TRBJ2-6	TRBV3-1/TRBV3-2
CASSQGAVSTEAFF	TGTGCCAGCAGCCAAGGGGCGGTGAGTACTGAAGCTTTCTTT	.	once	TRBJ1-1	TRBV4-2
CASSGDRGLDYGYTF	TGTGCCAGCAGTGGGGACAGGGGTTTGGACTATGGCTACACCTTC	TRBD1	.	TRBJ1-2	TRBV2
CASSQDPGVEQFF	TGCGCCAGCAGCCAAGATCCGGGGGTAGAGCAGTTCTTC	.	.	TRBJ2-1	TRBV4-1
CASSDNPRVELFF	TGTGCCAGCAGTGACAATCCACGGGTGGAGCTGTTTTTT	.	.	TRBJ2-2	TRBV2
CASSQQGWVGEKLFF	TGCGCCAGCAGCCAGCAGGGTTGGGTTGGTGAAAAACTGTTTTTT	.	.	TRBJ1-4	TRBV4-1
CASRGAYNEQFF	TGTGCCAGCAGGGGTGCATACAATGAGCAGTTCTTC	.	.	TRBJ2-1	TRBV6-5